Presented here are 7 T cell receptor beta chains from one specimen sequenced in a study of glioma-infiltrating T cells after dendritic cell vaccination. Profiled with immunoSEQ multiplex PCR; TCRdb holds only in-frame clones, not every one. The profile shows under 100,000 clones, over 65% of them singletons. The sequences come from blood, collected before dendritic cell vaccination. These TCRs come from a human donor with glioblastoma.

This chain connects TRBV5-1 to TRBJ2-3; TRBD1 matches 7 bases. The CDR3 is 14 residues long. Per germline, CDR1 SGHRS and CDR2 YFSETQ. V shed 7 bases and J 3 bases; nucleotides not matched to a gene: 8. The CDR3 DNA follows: TGCGCCAGCCTTCGTGACAGGGTAACAGATACGCAGTATTTT. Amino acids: CASLRDRVTDTQYF.

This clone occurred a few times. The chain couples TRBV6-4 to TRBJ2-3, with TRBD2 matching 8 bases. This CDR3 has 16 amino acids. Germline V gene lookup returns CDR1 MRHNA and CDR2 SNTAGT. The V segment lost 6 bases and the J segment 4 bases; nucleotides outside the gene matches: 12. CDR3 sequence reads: CASSPHSGGSPDTQYF. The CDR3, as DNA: TGTGCCAGCAGCCCACACAGCGGGGGATCCCCAGATACGCAGTATTTT.

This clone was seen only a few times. CDR3 region: CASSLSGNTIYF. The DNA for the CDR3 is TGTGCCAGCAGCCTCTCTGGAAACACCATATATTTT. V and J are TRBV7-9 and TRBJ1-3, with D unclear. The germline V and J ends were trimmed by 5 bases and 0 bases, with 2 bases remaining between them. Looked up from germline, CDR1 is SEHNR and CDR2 is FQNEAQ (reference sequence). The CDR3 is 12 residues long.

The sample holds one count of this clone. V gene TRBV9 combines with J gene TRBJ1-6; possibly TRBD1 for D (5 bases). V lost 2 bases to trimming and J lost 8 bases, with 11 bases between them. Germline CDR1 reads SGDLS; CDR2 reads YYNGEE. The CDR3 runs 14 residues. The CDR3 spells CASSVQGSDSPLHF. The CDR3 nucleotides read TGTGCCAGCAGCGTTCAGGGATCTGATTCACCCCTCCACTTT.

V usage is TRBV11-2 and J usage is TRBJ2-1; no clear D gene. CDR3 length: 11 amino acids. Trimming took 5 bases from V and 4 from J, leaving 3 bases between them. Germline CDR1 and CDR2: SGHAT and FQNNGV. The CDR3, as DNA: TGTGCCAGCAGCCCTTACAATGAGCAGTTCTTC. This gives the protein CASSPYNEQFF.

The CDR3 reads CASSERALYNEQFF. CDR3 nucleotide sequence: TGCGCCAGCAGCGAGCGGGCCCTCTACAATGAGCAGTTCTTC. V gene TRBV5-1 combines with J gene TRBJ2-1; D is perhaps TRBD2 (6 bases). The germline V gene has CDR1 SGHRS and CDR2 YFSETQ. CDR3 length: 14 residues. The germline V and J ends were trimmed by 4 bases and 3 bases, with 11 bases remaining between them.

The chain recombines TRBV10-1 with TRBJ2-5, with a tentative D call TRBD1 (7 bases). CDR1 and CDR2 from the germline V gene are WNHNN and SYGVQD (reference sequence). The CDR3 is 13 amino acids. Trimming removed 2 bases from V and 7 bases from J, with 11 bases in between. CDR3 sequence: CASSEVQGGTQYF. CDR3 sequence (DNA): TGCGCCAGCAGTGAGGTGCAGGGGGGGACCCAGTACTTC.